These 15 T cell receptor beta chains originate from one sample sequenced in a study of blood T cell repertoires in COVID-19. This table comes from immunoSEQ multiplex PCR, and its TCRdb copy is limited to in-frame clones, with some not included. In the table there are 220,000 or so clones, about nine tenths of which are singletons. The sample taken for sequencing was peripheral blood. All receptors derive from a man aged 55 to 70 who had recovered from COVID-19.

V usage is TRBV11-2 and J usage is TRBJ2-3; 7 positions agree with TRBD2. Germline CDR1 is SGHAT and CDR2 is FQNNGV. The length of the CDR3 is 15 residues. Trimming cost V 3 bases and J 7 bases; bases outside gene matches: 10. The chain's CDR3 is CASSFESSGRYTQYF. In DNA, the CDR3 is TGTGCCAGCAGCTTTGAATCTAGCGGCCGGTATACGCAGTATTTT. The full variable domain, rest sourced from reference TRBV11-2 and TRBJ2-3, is EAGVAQSPRYKIIEKRQSVAFWCNPISGHATLYWYQQILGQGPKLLIQFQNNGVVDDSQLPKDRFSAERLKGVDSTLKIQPAKLEDSAVYLCASSFESSGRYTQYFGPGTRLTVL.

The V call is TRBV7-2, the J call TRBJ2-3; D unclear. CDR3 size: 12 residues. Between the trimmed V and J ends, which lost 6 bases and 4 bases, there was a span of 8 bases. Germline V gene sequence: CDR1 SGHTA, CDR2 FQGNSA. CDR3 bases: TGTGCCAGCAGACGTACTTCAGATACGCAGTATTTT. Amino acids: CASRRTSDTQYF.

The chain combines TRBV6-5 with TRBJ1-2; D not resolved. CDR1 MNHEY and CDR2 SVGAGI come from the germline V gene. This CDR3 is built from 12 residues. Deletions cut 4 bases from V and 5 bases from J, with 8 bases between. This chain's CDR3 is CASSFSGYGYTF. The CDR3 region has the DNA TGTGCCAGCAGTTTTTCGGGATATGGCTACACCTTC.

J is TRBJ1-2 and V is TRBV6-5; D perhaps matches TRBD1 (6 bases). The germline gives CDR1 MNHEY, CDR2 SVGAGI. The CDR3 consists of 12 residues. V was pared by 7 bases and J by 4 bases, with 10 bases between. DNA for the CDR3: TGTGCCAGCATTGGCAGGGGCTATGGCTACACCTTC. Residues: CASIGRGYGYTF.

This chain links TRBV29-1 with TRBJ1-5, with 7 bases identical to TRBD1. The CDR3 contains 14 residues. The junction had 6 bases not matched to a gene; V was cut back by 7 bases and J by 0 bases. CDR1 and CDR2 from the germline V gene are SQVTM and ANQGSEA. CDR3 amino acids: CSASTGNSNQPQHF. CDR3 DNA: TGCAGCGCCTCGACAGGGAATAGCAATCAGCCCCAGCATTTT.

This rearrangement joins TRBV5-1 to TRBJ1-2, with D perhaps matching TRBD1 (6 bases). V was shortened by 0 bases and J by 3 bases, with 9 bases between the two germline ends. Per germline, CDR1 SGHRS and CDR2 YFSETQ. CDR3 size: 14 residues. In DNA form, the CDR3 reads TGCGCCAGCAGCTTGGAGTCAGGGGACTATGGCTACACCTTC. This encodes CASSLESGDYGYTF.

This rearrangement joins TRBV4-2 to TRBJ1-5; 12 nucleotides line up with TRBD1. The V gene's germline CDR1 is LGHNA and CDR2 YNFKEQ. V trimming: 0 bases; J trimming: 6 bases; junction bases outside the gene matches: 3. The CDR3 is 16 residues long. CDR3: CASSQDRDRGPQPQHF. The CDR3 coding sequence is TGTGCCAGCAGCCAAGATAGGGACAGGGGGCCTCAGCCCCAGCATTTT.

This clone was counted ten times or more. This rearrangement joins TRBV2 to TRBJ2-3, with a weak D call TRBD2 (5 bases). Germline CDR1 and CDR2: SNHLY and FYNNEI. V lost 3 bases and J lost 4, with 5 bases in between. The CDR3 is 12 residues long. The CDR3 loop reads CASSEEADTQYF. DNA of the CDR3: TGTGCCAGCAGTGAGGAGGCAGATACGCAGTATTTT.

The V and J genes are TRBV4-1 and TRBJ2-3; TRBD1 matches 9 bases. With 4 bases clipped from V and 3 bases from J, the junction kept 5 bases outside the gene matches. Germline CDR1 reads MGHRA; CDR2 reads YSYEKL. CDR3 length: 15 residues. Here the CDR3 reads CASSLSGTGTDTQYF. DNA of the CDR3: TGCGCCAGCAGCCTTTCCGGGACAGGGACAGATACGCAGTATTTT.

The CDR3 loop is CASSVGQESTDTQYF. DNA of the CDR3: TGTGCCAGCAGCGTAGGACAGGAGTCCACAGATACGCAGTATTTT. The J gene is TRBJ2-3, the V gene TRBV9, with D possibly TRBD1 on 6 matching bases. CDR1 is SGDLS and CDR2 is YYNGEE in the germline V gene. The V end lost 0 bases, the J end lost 2 bases, and 10 bases lay between the germline ends. The CDR3 runs 15 residues.

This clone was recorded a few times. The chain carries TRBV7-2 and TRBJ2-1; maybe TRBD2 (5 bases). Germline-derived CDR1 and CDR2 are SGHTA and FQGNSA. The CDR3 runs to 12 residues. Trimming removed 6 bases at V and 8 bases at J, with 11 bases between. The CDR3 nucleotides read TGTGCCAGCAGTAAGGGAGTCTATGAGCAGTTCTTC. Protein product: CASSKGVYEQFF.

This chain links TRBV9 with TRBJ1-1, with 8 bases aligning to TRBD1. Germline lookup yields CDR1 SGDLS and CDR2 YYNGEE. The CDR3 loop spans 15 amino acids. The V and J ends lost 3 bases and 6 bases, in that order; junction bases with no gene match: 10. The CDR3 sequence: CASSALTGAVAEAFF. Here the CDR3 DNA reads TGTGCCAGCAGCGCCCTGACAGGGGCGGTCGCTGAAGCTTTCTTT.

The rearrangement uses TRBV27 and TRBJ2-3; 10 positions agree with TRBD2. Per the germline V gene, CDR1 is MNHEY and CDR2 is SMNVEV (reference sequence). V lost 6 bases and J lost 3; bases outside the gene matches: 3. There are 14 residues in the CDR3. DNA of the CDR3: TGTGCCAGCAGGCTAGCGGGAGTGACAGATACGCAGTATTTT. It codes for CASRLAGVTDTQYF.

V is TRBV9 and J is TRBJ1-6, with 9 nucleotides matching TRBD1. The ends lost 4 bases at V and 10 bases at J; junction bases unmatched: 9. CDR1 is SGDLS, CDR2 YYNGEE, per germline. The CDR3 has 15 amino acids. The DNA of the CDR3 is TGTGCCAGCAGCCTTGCCGGGACAGGGCGATCACCCCTCCACTTT. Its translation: CASSLAGTGRSPLHF.

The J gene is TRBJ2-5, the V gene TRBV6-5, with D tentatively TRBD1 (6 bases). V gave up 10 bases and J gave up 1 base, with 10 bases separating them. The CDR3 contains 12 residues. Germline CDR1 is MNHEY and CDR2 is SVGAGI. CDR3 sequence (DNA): TGTGCCACCTGGACAGCCCAAGAGACCCAGTACTTC. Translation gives CATWTAQETQYF.